This TCR beta chain is drawn from a study of Graves' ophthalmopathy and Graves' hyperthyroidism (dated by TCRdb to the late 2010s). For context, the study as a whole: Peripheral blood was collected at initial diagnosis, prior to any treatment. TCR beta repertoire signatures were used to distinguish Graves' ophthalmopathy from Graves' hyperthyroidism and to predict progression to ophthalmopathy. In total, approximately 130 blood samples were TCR-sequenced: around 42 ophthalmopathy, about 75 hyperthyroidism and about 17 hyperthyroidism-to-ophthalmopathy patients. To explore V-J signatures distinguishing ophthalmopathy from hyperthyroidism, a discovery set of 100 patients (roughly 45 ophthalmopathy, about 57 stable hyperthyroidism) was enrolled. An independent validation cohort was composed of some 19 hyperthyroidism patients and around 16 patients who later progressed from hyperthyroidism to ophthalmopathy. T-cell repertoires of thyroid tissue and blood were compared in more than five hyperthyroidism patients. Once sampling was done, hyperthyroidism patients were given methimazole at a starting dose of 30 mg daily, while ophthalmopathy patients were given high-dose intravenous methylprednisolone. The approximately 98 discovery patients were randomly divided into training and test sets at a 7:3 ratio.

This clonotype was counted at least ten times. No cognate antigen has been identified for it. No base-level quality is on record; no much larger clone is a single base apart. Trimming accounts for 0 bases at V and 3 bases at J, while the number of junction bases matched to no gene is 2. There are 14 amino acids in the CDR3, from cysteine to phenylalanine inclusive. CDR3 DNA is the only sequence kept; it has 42 bases, read in frame from the first base. Per the germline V gene (reference sequence), DFQATT is the CDR1 and SNEGSKA is the CDR2. The full study reports these points: The 13-signature model separated ophthalmopathy from stable hyperthyroidism with 85% to 90% sensitivity and approximately 83% specificity in cross-validation, and 80%/75% in the test set. No statistical method was used to set the sample size in advance, and the investigators knew which group each participant was assigned to. In validation, the model predicted ophthalmopathy progression with 70.59% sensitivity and approximately 78% specificity; eleven to twelve predicted patients were CT-confirmed with GO in a median of around 6.5 months. Most of the expanded thyroid clonotypes with a frequency above 0.001 were also detected in blood, and it was suggested that the thyroid immune response may be reflected by blood repertoires.

Stable hyperthyroidism was defined as no progression to ophthalmopathy within 18 months of follow-up. Hyperthyroidism patients were newly diagnosed, were aged 18 to 65 years, and had a disease duration under 2 months. Patients with other autoimmune diseases, uncontrolled infections, pregnancy or lactation were excluded. Diagnosis relied on clinical symptoms, serum thyroxine, TRAb, thyroid ultrasound and orbital computed tomography. PBMCs were isolated from more than 9 ml of fresh peripheral blood by Ficoll-Paque density gradient centrifugation. Total RNA was extracted using Trizol reagent, and RNA quality was checked on an Agilent 2100 Bioanalyzer. For repertoire sequencing, the TCR beta CDR3 regions were amplified from RNA transcripts. HTBI primers and the Qiagen OneStep RT-PCR kit were used in a first-round RT-PCR, which was followed by a second-round multiplex PCR, size selection and purification. Sequencing of the libraries was carried out on an Illumina HiSeq2000 in paired-end mode with 100 bp reads. Regarding the original processing steps: SOAPnuke was used to process the reads, removing any read that contained adapters or uncalled bases, had a mean Phred below 15, or lacked an exact match to the constant primer or identifier. COPE v1.2.5 was used to merge high-quality paired reads. Unique nucleotide sequences were defined as clonotypes and aligned to IMGT TRB V, D and J references using MiTCR v1.1. Analysis was restricted to V-J combinations with a frequency above 0.0001, which covered roughly 99% of repertoires. A TCR clonal expansion and chaos score per V-J combination was defined as the ratio of F50 clonal expansion to chaos observed in the TCRdist matrix. Welch's t-statistics and random forest were used to reduce the features to some 13 V-J combinations, which were then used as input to a naive Bayes classifier. The Morisita-Horn index was used to measure how similar the thyroid and blood repertoires were. The public reads were reprocessed in TCRdb via fastp at Q25 and MiXCR, keeping in-frame beta chains. Each entry is one CDR3 protein sequence, shown with its most common DNA and genes. TCRdb's processing, not the authors', yielded these V and J calls. The sample table shows 350,000 to 450,000 distinct CDR3 sequences, and 20% to 25% are seen once. Around 3.1% of the sample is in the top ten clones.

The sequence was obtained from a woman under 30 with stable Graves' hyperthyroidism. Donor details come from another sample of the same person, matched by shared clones. Input material: peripheral blood. This receptor chain uses TRBV20-1 and TRBJ2-7, with 10 bases matching TRBD1. The DNA sequence is as follows: TGCAGTGCTAGAGATAGGACAGGGGGCTACGAGCAGTACTTC. Translated, this gives CSARDRTGGYEQYF.